This T cell receptor (beta chain) appears in the sequencing data of a study of blood T cell repertoires in COVID-19. Overall study: The analysed material was cDNA or gDNA that came from T cells, B-cell-depleted T cells, or PBMCs.

CDR3 length: 16 amino acids. Germline-derived CDR1 and CDR2 are SGHRS and YFSETQ. Trimming shortened V by 0 bases and J by 7 bases, and 16 bases separated the two germline ends. Recruited during active infection, patients (from Seattle) were subsequently followed longitudinally. The authors' processing: Using reference gene primer amplification, nucleated cell counts were estimated. Libraries were prepared by immunoSEQ multiplex PCR; TCRdb keeps only in-frame clonotypes and omits some of them. The DNA gave D and trimming, while V, J and clone size come from that table. This sample yields about 220,000 clones, of which roughly 85% are seen a single time; under 2.5% belongs to the top ten.

The chain carries TRBV5-1 and TRBJ1-4; possible D gene TRBD1, 5 bases. This clonotype was sampled from a woman aged 70-85 years with COVID-19, enrolled during active disease. The sample consisted of peripheral blood. CDR3 amino acids: CASSLAEQESSEKLFF. The CDR3 nucleotides read TGCGCCAGCAGCTTGGCGGAACAGGAGTCGAGTGAAAAACTGTTTTTT.